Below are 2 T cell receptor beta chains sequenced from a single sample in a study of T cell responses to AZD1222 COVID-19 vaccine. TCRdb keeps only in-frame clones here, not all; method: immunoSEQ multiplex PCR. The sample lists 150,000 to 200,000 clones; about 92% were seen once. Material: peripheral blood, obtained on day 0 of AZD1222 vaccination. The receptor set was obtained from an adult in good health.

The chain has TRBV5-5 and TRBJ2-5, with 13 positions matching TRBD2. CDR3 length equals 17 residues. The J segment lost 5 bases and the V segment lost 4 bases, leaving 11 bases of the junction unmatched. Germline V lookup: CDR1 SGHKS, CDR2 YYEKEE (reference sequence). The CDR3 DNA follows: TGTGCCAGCAGCCGGGGACTAGCGGGAAACCTAGGGGAGACCCAGTACTTC. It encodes CASSRGLAGNLGETQYF.

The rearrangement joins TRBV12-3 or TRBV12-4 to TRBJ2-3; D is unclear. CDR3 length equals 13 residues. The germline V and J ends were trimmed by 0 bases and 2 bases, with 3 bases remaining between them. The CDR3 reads CASSLAATDTQYF. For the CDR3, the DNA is TGTGCCAGCAGTTTAGCGGCCACAGATACGCAGTATTTT.